This is a list of T cell receptor beta chains from one sample in a study of early T cells in non-severe SARS-CoV-2 infection. MiXCR, applied by TCRdb to the 5' RACE reads, yields one record per CDR3 protein. The sample contains roughly 57,000 distinct CDR3 sequences, around 12% of which appear only once. The material sequenced was whole blood, taken at baseline. The receptors were sampled from an adult who was a healthcare worker with PCR-confirmed SARS-CoV-2 infection or an uninfected control (not recorded which). The CDR3 runs from the conserved cysteine through the conserved F or W. D genes are given only for firm matches. Only part of the rows carry a size: once, few, many, or a class if the clone is expanded.

>TRBJ2-3|TRBV20-1|few|TRBD2
CSARDPQQREISQYF
TGCAGTGCTAGAGACCCCCAACAGCGGGAGATCTCGCAGTATTTT
>TRBJ1-1|TRBV7-6|-|-
CASSLKTVPEAFF
TGTGCCAGCAGCCTCAAGACGGTCCCTGAAGCTTTCTTT
>TRBJ1-1|TRBV7-9|-|-
CASSLAGGGEAFF
TGTGCCAGCAGCTTAGCGGGGGGAGGCGAAGCTTTCTTT
>TRBJ2-7|TRBV5-1|few|TRBD2
CASRFTSGSYEQYF
TGCGCCAGCAGATTCACTAGCGGCTCCTACGAGCAGTACTTC
>TRBJ2-5|TRBV5-1|many|TRBD2
CASSLELTSGRKETQYF
TGCGCCAGCAGCTTGGAGTTAACTAGCGGGAGGAAAGAGACCCAGTACTTC
>TRBJ1-3|TRBV7-6|few|-
CASSFGEQDTIYF
TGTGCCAGCAGCTTTGGGGAACAGGACACCATATATTTT
>TRBJ2-1|TRBV20-1|few|TRBD2
CSAKRLAGYYNEQFF
TGCAGTGCTAAGCGGTTAGCGGGATACTACAATGAGCAGTTCTTC
>TRBJ2-7|TRBV11-2|-|-
CASSLMDSSYEQYF
TGTGCCAGCAGCTTAATGGACAGCTCCTACGAGCAGTACTTC
>TRBJ2-2|TRBV4-1|few|TRBD1
CASSQDTGVTGELFF
TGCGCCAGCAGCCAAGATACAGGGGTGACCGGGGAGCTGTTTTTT
>TRBJ2-2|TRBV7-8|many|-
CASSLSPDANTGELFF
TGTGCCAGCAGCTTATCGCCCGACGCAAACACCGGGGAGCTGTTTTTT
>TRBJ1-6|TRBV20-1|-|TRBD1
CSAPGDRVISSPLHF
TGCAGTGCTCCAGGGGACAGGGTAATTTCCTCACCCCTCCACTTT
>TRBJ1-5|TRBV19|few|TRBD1
CASRTGGASNQPQHF
TGTGCCAGTAGGACAGGGGGGGCTAGCAATCAGCCCCAGCATTTT
>TRBJ2-5|TRBV12-3/TRBV12-4|many|-
CASRNQGSSVETQYF
TGTGCCAGCAGAAACCAGGGGTCGTCTGTGGAGACCCAGTACTTC
>TRBJ2-5|TRBV7-2|-|TRBD1
CASSLAAVGQGGETQYF
TGTGCCAGCAGCTTGGCAGCGGTGGGACAGGGAGGAGAGACCCAGTACTTC
>TRBJ2-4|TRBV11-2|many|TRBD2
CASSLGRTRPSKNIQYF
TGTGCCAGCAGCTTAGGGCGGACTAGACCTTCCAAAAACATTCAGTACTTC
>TRBJ2-5|TRBV7-9|-|-
CASTVSETQYF
TGTGCCAGCACAGTGAGCGAGACCCAGTACTTC
>TRBJ1-2|TRBV28|-|-
CASSLQGKINYGYTF
TGTGCCAGCAGTTTACAGGGGAAGATTAACTATGGCTACACCTTC
>TRBJ1-1|TRBV2|few|TRBD1
CASGPRDRVAEAFF
TGTGCCAGCGGGCCCCGGGACAGGGTCGCTGAAGCTTTCTTT
>TRBJ1-1|TRBV11-3|many|-
CASSLTGTSTEAFF
TGTGCCAGCAGCTTAACGGGGACCTCCACTGAAGCTTTCTTT
>TRBJ2-3|TRBV11-2|-|-
CASSFRGGTDTQYF
TGTGCCAGCAGCTTTCGCGGGGGCACAGATACGCAGTATTTT
>TRBJ1-4|TRBV18|-|-
CASSPRTHSTNEKLFF
TGTGCCAGCTCACCCCGGACACACTCAACTAATGAAAAACTGTTTTTT
>TRBJ2-3|TRBV6-6|many|-
CASSAIGGTDTQYF
TGTGCCAGCAGTGCGATCGGGGGCACAGATACGCAGTATTTT